The next 27 T cell receptor beta chains were all read from a single sample in a study of technical replicates of blood from four donors. Clones were read by immunoSEQ multiplex PCR, and TCRdb kept only the in-frame ones, dropping some. Among approximately 73,000 clones, roughly 93% were seen once, and the ten largest hold 0.25% to 0.3%. Input material: T cells isolated from PBMCs. Receptors were obtained from a human donor in good health.

This clone turned up a few times. DNA for the CDR3: TGTGCCAGCAGCTCTCTCAGGGAACTGAACACTGAAGCTTTCTTT. This sequence encodes CASSSLRELNTEAFF. The J gene is TRBJ1-1, the V gene TRBV7-6, with D perhaps matching TRBD1 (5 bases). The CDR3 contains 15 residues. V was cut by 4 bases and J by 0 bases, with 12 bases left in between. The germline V gene encodes CDR1 SGHVS and CDR2 FNYEAQ.

The chain combines TRBV14 with TRBJ1-1; D gene uncertain. CDR1 is SGHDN and CDR2 is FVKESK in the germline V gene. Trimming pared 4 bases from V and 7 bases from J, leaving 13 bases between. The CDR3 is 13 residues long. The CDR3 here is CASSLEGWHEAFF. DNA for the CDR3: TGTGCCAGCAGCCTGGAGGGTTGGCATGAAGCTTTCTTT.

The chain carries TRBV4-1 and TRBJ2-7; D is perhaps TRBD2 (6 bases). CDR3 length: 16 amino acids. Trimming pared 0 bases from V and 2 bases from J, leaving 14 bases between. CDR1 is MGHRA and CDR2 is YSYEKL in the germline V gene. CDR3 DNA: TGCGCCAGCAGCCAAGATGATGCGGGGCCAACCTACGAGCAGTACTTC. It codes for CASSQDDAGPTYEQYF.

V is TRBV19 and J is TRBJ2-7; D unclear. Per germline, CDR1 LNHDA and CDR2 SQIVND (reference sequence). This CDR3 is built from 13 residues. Trimming shortened V by 5 bases and J by 3 bases, and 11 bases separated the two germline ends. CDR3 amino acids: CASSSGFGYEQYF. The CDR3 nucleotides read TGTGCCAGTAGTTCCGGTTTCGGCTACGAGCAGTACTTC.

This chain links TRBV30 with TRBJ2-7, with TRBD1 identical over 7 bases. V lost 4 bases, J lost 7 bases, and 16 bases stayed unmatched. The germline V gene encodes CDR1 GTSNPN and CDR2 SVGIG (reference sequence). This CDR3 has 15 residues. In DNA, the CDR3 is TGTGCCTGGACCGCCGACAGGGTAGGACCTACGGAGCAGTACTTC. Translating gives CAWTADRVGPTEQYF.

The chain uses TRBV6-1 and TRBJ2-1, with a tentative D call TRBD2 (5 bases). The V and J ends lost 4 bases and 4 bases respectively, with 20 bases between them. This CDR3 has 17 amino acids. Germline CDR1 and CDR2: MNHNS and SASEGT. The CDR3 sequence is CASSVGSGVARYNEQFF. CDR3 coding DNA: TGTGCCAGCAGTGTGGGATCCGGGGTAGCGAGATACAATGAGCAGTTCTTC.

The chain has TRBV9 and TRBJ1-2, with TRBD1 as a possible D gene (6 bases). The germline CDR1 and CDR2 sequences are SGDLS and YYNGEE. V lost 0 bases to trimming and J lost 7 bases, with 22 bases between them. The CDR3 is made up of 17 amino acids. The CDR3 protein is CASSVGFGFQGRGGYTF. The DNA for the CDR3 is TGTGCCAGCAGCGTAGGTTTCGGCTTCCAGGGGCGAGGTGGCTACACCTTC.

The genes are TRBV5-4 and TRBJ2-7; TRBD1 matches 11 bases. Unmatched junction bases numbered 3, after V lost 0 bases and J lost 4 bases. The CDR3 has 15 residues. Per the germline V gene, CDR1 is SGHNT and CDR2 is YYREEE (reference sequence). The CDR3 spells CASSLGGQGAYEQYF. The CDR3 bases are TGTGCCAGCAGCTTGGGCGGACAGGGGGCATACGAGCAGTACTTC.

This clone was picked up a small number of times. This rearrangement joins TRBV28 to TRBJ2-7; 7 bases fit TRBD2. Trimming at V came to 2 bases and at J to 0 bases, leaving 4 bases not matched to a gene. The V gene's germline CDR1 is MDHEN and CDR2 SYDVKM. The CDR3 contains 15 residues. The CDR3 here is CASSLPSGNSYEQYF. CDR3 sequence (DNA): TGTGCCAGCAGTTTACCTAGCGGTAACTCCTACGAGCAGTACTTC.

This chain joins TRBV6-5 and TRBJ1-4; D gene ambiguous. Trimming left V 6 bases short and J 4 bases short, with 12 bases between. This CDR3 is built from 14 residues. Germline CDR1 is MNHEY and CDR2 is SVGAGI. CDR3 coding DNA: TGTGCCAGCAGGTTGTCGGTTAATAATGAAAAACTGTTTTTT. Amino acid sequence: CASRLSVNNEKLFF.

The rearrangement joins TRBV6-4 to TRBJ2-3; 9 bases map to TRBD1. After removal of 4 bases from V and 5 bases from J, the junction contained 1 base not matched to a gene. The germline V gene has CDR1 MRHNA and CDR2 SNTAGT. The length of the CDR3 is 13 residues. CDR3 DNA: TGTGCCAGCAGTGGACAGGGGGGAGATACGCAGTATTTT. Protein sequence: CASSGQGGDTQYF.

The rearrangement uses TRBV9 and TRBJ2-6; D is ambiguous. Per the germline V gene, CDR1 is SGDLS and CDR2 is YYNGEE. Trimming took 3 bases from V and 0 from J, leaving 10 bases between them. This CDR3 is 16 amino acids long. The CDR3 spells CASSANLGSGANVLTF. The CDR3 DNA follows: TGTGCCAGCAGCGCCAATCTCGGCTCTGGGGCCAACGTCCTGACTTTC.

There are a few counts of this clone. The chain is built from TRBV6-1 and TRBJ1-1; 9 bases match TRBD1. Per germline, CDR1 MNHNS and CDR2 SASEGT. Losses at the gene ends were 7 bases for V and 11 bases for J; bases not matched to a gene: 11. The CDR3 extends over 13 amino acids. CDR3 sequence reads: CASKTGGLVMAFF. CDR3 DNA sequence: TGTGCCAGCAAAACAGGGGGCTTGGTAATGGCTTTCTTT.

CDR3 loop: CAWSPVPTNEKLFF. The CDR3 region has the DNA TGTGCCTGGAGCCCCGTTCCAACTAATGAAAAACTGTTTTTT. J is TRBJ1-4 and V is TRBV30, with no clear D. Trimming shortened V by 3 bases and J by 0 bases, and 8 bases separated the two germline ends. The CDR3 has 14 amino acids. CDR1 and CDR2 (germline): GTSNPN, SVGIG (reference sequence).

This clone was recorded a few times. The gene calls are TRBV4-1 and TRBJ1-2; no definite D call. V lost 0 bases to trimming and J lost 0 bases, with 5 bases between them. The CDR3 loop spans 14 amino acids. The germline CDR1 and CDR2 sequences are MGHRA and YSYEKL. This chain's CDR3 is CASSQEQTNYGYTF. In nucleotides, the CDR3 is TGCGCCAGCAGCCAAGAACAGACTAACTATGGCTACACCTTC.

The chain employs TRBV19 and TRBJ2-2, with a possible D match to TRBD1 (6 bases). Germline V gene lookup returns CDR1 LNHDA and CDR2 SQIVND (reference sequence). The CDR3 loop spans 16 amino acids. The ends were cut back, 6 bases at V and 4 bases at J, with 18 bases in the middle. This CDR3 is CASSPVGQSATGELFF. The CDR3 coding sequence is TGTGCCAGTAGCCCCGTCGGACAGTCGGCCACCGGGGAGCTGTTTTTT.

This clone was picked up one time. The chain joins TRBV27 to TRBJ2-1, with 8 nucleotides matching TRBD1. CDR1 and CDR2 from the germline V gene are MNHEY and SMNVEV (reference sequence). V gave up 2 bases and J gave up 11 bases; unmatched junction bases: 17. This CDR3 has 17 amino acids. In DNA form, the CDR3 reads TGTGCCAGCAGTTTAGGCCCCTCCAGGGGGCCTAAGACAAAGCAGTTCTTC. This encodes CASSLGPSRGPKTKQFF.

The chain carries TRBV11-1 and TRBJ2-1; 8 bases fit TRBD2. Trimming cost V 5 bases and J 2 bases; bases outside gene matches: 8. The CDR3 totals 16 residues. Per germline, CDR1 SGHAT and CDR2 FQDESV (reference sequence). The CDR3 loop is CASSRSGRAPYNEQFF. The CDR3 DNA follows: TGTGCCAGCAGCCGATCCGGGAGGGCCCCCTACAATGAGCAGTTCTTC.

This chain connects TRBV13 to TRBJ2-3; TRBD2 agrees at 7 bases. The V gene end was trimmed by 0 bases and the J gene end by 3 bases; junction bases not matched to a gene: 9. The CDR3 sequence is 17 residues long. Per germline, CDR1 PRHDT and CDR2 FYEKMQ (reference sequence). DNA for the CDR3: TGTGCCAGCAGCTTAGGAAGTAGAGGCGGGAGTACAGATACGCAGTATTTT. Translation: CASSLGSRGGSTDTQYF.

The chain recombines TRBV29-1 with TRBJ2-5, with D possibly TRBD2 on 6 matching bases. The CDR3 extends over 14 amino acids. Per germline, CDR1 SQVTM and CDR2 ANQGSEA. Trimming left V 6 bases short and J 4 bases short, with 18 bases between. CDR3: CSVGVGGGGETQYF. In DNA form, the CDR3 reads TGCAGCGTGGGGGTCGGGGGAGGAGGAGAGACCCAGTACTTC.

The gene calls are TRBV28 and TRBJ2-7, with D perhaps matching TRBD1 (5 bases). Trimming shortened V by 9 bases and J by 3 bases, and 18 bases separated the two germline ends. CDR1 and CDR2 (germline): MDHEN, SYDVKM. The CDR3 contains 14 residues. CDR3 bases: TGTGCCAGTCAGGGTGAGGCGACAGACTACGAGCAGTACTTC. It is translated as CASQGEATDYEQYF.

The genes are TRBV5-1 and TRBJ2-7; TRBD2 agrees at 8 bases. The CDR3 length is 18 residues. Germline-derived CDR1 and CDR2 are SGHRS and YFSETQ. Trimming at V came to 2 bases and at J to 2 bases, leaving 15 bases not matched to a gene. Here the CDR3 DNA reads TGCGCCAGCAGCTTCTACGGACAGAGCGGGGGACCCACCTACGAGCAGTACTTC. Its protein product is CASSFYGQSGGPTYEQYF.

This clone was seen a single time. The gene calls are TRBV7-4 and TRBJ2-4, with 10 nucleotides matching TRBD1. The germline CDR1 and CDR2 sequences are SGHVT and SQSDAQ. The CDR3 loop spans 19 amino acids. With V trimmed by 3 bases and J by 7 bases, 18 bases remained unmatched. The CDR3 here is CASSLLGDRGDRPRNIQYF. The CDR3, as DNA: TGTGCCAGCAGCTTGTTGGGGGACAGGGGTGACCGGCCAAGGAACATTCAGTACTTC.

The chain uses TRBV4-1 and TRBJ1-5; TRBD1 might be the D (5 bases). The V gene lost 3 bases and the J gene lost 1 base, with 16 bases spanning the gap. This CDR3 contains 17 residues. The germline CDR1 and CDR2 sequences are MGHRA and YSYEKL. The DNA of the CDR3 is TGCGCCAGCAGCCATCCCCCTGCGGGGGACAGCAATCAGCCCCAGCATTTT. Its protein is CASSHPPAGDSNQPQHF.

The chain is built from TRBV19 and TRBJ2-5, with 12 bases that match TRBD1. Germline V gene lookup returns CDR1 LNHDA and CDR2 SQIVND (reference sequence). V lost 9 bases and J lost 4; bases outside the gene matches: 12. This CDR3 is built from 16 residues. CDR3 region: CASESTPGQGAETQYF. The CDR3 nucleotides read TGTGCCAGCGAATCCACCCCGGGACAGGGGGCAGAGACCCAGTACTTC.

Here the CDR3 reads CASSQEGGLHTIYF. The CDR3 bases are TGCGCCAGCAGCCAAGAAGGAGGGTTGCACACCATATATTTT. The V and J genes are TRBV4-1 and TRBJ1-3; no definite D call. The CDR3 has 14 amino acids. Germline-derived CDR1 and CDR2 are MGHRA and YSYEKL. Trimming removed 0 bases at V and 8 bases at J, with 11 bases between.

This clone came up a few times. This chain connects TRBV5-1 to TRBJ1-6; TRBD1 matches 11 bases. V shed 4 bases and J 11 bases; nucleotides not matched to a gene: 5. The CDR3 is 14 amino acids. CDR1 is SGHRS, CDR2 YFSETQ, per germline. CDR3 in amino acids: CASSKGQGGTPLHF. The CDR3 nucleotides are TGCGCCAGCAGCAAGGGACAGGGGGGGACACCCCTCCACTTT. Full variable domain (missing parts from reference TRBV5-1 and TRBJ1-6): KAGVTQTPRYLIKTRGQQVTLSCSPISGHRSVSWYQQTPGQGLQFLFEYFSETQRNKGNFPGRFSGRQFSNSRSEMNVSTLELGDSALYLCASSKGQGGTPLHFGNGTRLTVT.